These 16 T cell receptor beta chains were sequenced from one sample in a study of control samples from healthy donors and cancer patients. This table comes from immunoSEQ multiplex PCR, and its TCRdb copy is limited to in-frame clones, with some not included. In the table there are approximately 120,000 clones, around 90% of which are singletons. Source material: blood. The origin of the receptors is a man aged 40-49 years in good health.

The J gene is TRBJ1-5, the V gene TRBV19; no firm D call. The CDR3 loop spans 15 amino acids. CDR1 and CDR2 (germline): LNHDA, SQIVND (reference sequence). V gave up 7 bases and J gave up 2 bases, with 15 bases separating them. CDR3 loop: CASKIVFEGNQPQHF. As DNA, the CDR3 is TGTGCCAGTAAGATTGTCTTCGAGGGCAATCAGCCCCAGCATTTT.

CDR3 sequence reads: CASSFGLAGGPGGELFF. The CDR3 DNA reads TGTGCCAGCAGTTTCGGACTAGCGGGGGGGCCGGGCGGGGAGCTGTTTTTT. The genes are TRBV27 and TRBJ2-2; 15 bases are shared with TRBD2. CDR3 length: 17 residues. CDR1 is MNHEY and CDR2 is SMNVEV in the germline V gene (reference sequence). V lost 3 bases to trimming and J lost 7 bases; unmatched junction nucleotides: 6.

This clone was seen a handful of times. Written as DNA, the CDR3 is TGTGCCAGCAGCCAAGGCAAAGTGACCGGGGAGCTGTTTTTT. Amino acids: CASSQGKVTGELFF. The V call is TRBV3-1 (or the pseudogene TRBV3-2), the J call TRBJ2-2; D gene unclear. Germline V lookup: CDR1 LGHDT, CDR2 YNNKEL (reference sequence). V lost 1 base to trimming and J lost 5 bases, with 8 bases between them. The CDR3 has 14 residues.

This rearrangement joins TRBV19 to TRBJ2-3; 10 bases are a match to TRBD2. The germline gives CDR1 LNHDA, CDR2 SQIVND (reference sequence). V gave up 8 bases and J gave up 0 bases; unmatched junction bases: 5. The CDR3 loop spans 15 amino acids. The DNA of the CDR3 is TGTGCCAGTCTCAAAGCGGGGGGGAGCACAGATACGCAGTATTTT. This gives the protein CASLKAGGSTDTQYF.

V usage is TRBV30 and J usage is TRBJ2-5; TRBD2 is a possible D gene (6 bases). CDR1 and CDR2 (germline): GTSNPN, SVGIG (reference sequence). Trimming removed 2 bases at V and 2 bases at J, with 15 bases between. The CDR3 is made up of 15 amino acids. The CDR3, as DNA: TGTGCCTGGAGTATGGGACTCACTCTTCAAGAGACCCAGTACTTC. As protein: CAWSMGLTLQETQYF. The whole variable domain, filled in from reference TRBV30 and TRBJ2-5, reads SQTIHQWPATLVQPVGSPLSLECTVEGTSNPNLYWYRQAAGRGLQLLFYSVGIGQISSEVPQNLSASRPQDRQFILSSKKLLLSDSGFYLCAWSMGLTLQETQYFGPGTRLLVL.

The count of this clone is one. This sequence joins TRBV7-2 and TRBJ2-5, with 11 nucleotides matching TRBD2. Losses at the gene ends were 1 base for V and 1 base for J; bases not matched to a gene: 2. Germline CDR1 reads SGHTA; CDR2 reads FQGNSA. This CDR3 spans 16 amino acids. DNA of the CDR3: TGTGCCAGCAGCTTAGGGCTAGCGGGGGGCCAAGAGACCCAGTACTTC. This encodes CASSLGLAGGQETQYF.

The rearrangement links TRBV12-3 or TRBV12-4 to TRBJ1-2; D unclear. The CDR3 is 13 amino acids. V was clipped by 3 bases and J by 5 bases, with 10 bases between them. The CDR3 spells CASSFRTDYGYTF. The CDR3, as DNA: TGTGCCAGCAGTTTTAGGACGGATTATGGCTACACCTTC.

The J gene is TRBJ1-4, the V gene TRBV12-3 or TRBV12-4; D uncertain. This CDR3 is 13 amino acids long. Trimming removed 7 bases at V and 8 bases at J, with 14 bases between. CDR3 in DNA: TGTGCCAGCAAGTACGGGGTACGAGAAAAACTGTTTTTT. This sequence encodes CASKYGVREKLFF.

The chain recombines TRBV30 with TRBJ2-5, with 8 bases identical to TRBD2. From germline, CDR1 is GTSNPN and CDR2 SVGIG (reference sequence). This CDR3 has 16 residues. With V trimmed by 1 base and J by 5 bases, 12 bases remained unmatched. The CDR3 loop is CAWSATLRGAGETQYF. The CDR3 coding sequence is TGTGCCTGGAGTGCTACCCTGCGGGGGGCAGGTGAGACCCAGTACTTC.

The chain couples TRBV7-2 to TRBJ1-1; D is unresolved. Germline V gene sequence: CDR1 SGHTA, CDR2 FQGNSA. Trimming took 1 base from V and 2 from J, leaving 11 bases between them. There are 15 residues in the CDR3. This CDR3 is CASSLVVLGNTEAFF. In nucleotides, the CDR3 is TGTGCCAGCAGCTTAGTAGTGCTGGGAAACACTGAAGCTTTCTTT.

The chain links TRBV18 to TRBJ1-5; 7 positions match TRBD1. V trimming: 3 bases; J trimming: 9 bases; junction bases outside the gene matches: 17. The CDR3 is 17 amino acids. The germline V gene encodes CDR1 KGHSH and CDR2 LQKENI. CDR3 nucleotide sequence: TGTGCCAGCTCACCCACGACAGGGAACGGCTTTAATGCGCCCCAGCATTTT. Translation gives CASSPTTGNGFNAPQHF.

The CDR3 is CASSVDGGAAKNIQYF. CDR3 bases: TGTGCCAGCAGCGTAGACGGGGGGGCCGCCAAAAACATTCAGTACTTC. V is TRBV9 and J is TRBJ2-4; 8 nucleotides agree with TRBD2. The CDR3 is 16 residues long. Germline V lookup: CDR1 SGDLS, CDR2 YYNGEE. J lost 1 base, V lost 0 bases, and 3 bases had no gene match.

The V call is TRBV7-2, the J call TRBJ1-3; 12 bases match TRBD1. The CDR3 has 18 residues. The V gene's germline CDR1 is SGHTA and CDR2 FQGNSA. V was pared by 3 bases and J by 2 bases, with 8 bases of the junction left unmatched. CDR3 residues: CASSFIGRDRGPGNTIYF. The CDR3 nucleotides are TGTGCCAGCAGCTTTATCGGAAGGGACAGGGGGCCTGGAAACACCATATATTTT. Full variable domain (remainder filled in from reference TRBV7-2 and TRBJ1-3): GAGVSQSPSNKVTEKGKDVELRCDPISGHTALYWYRQSLGQGLEFLIYFQGNSAPDKSGLPSDRFSAERTGGSVSTLTIQRTQQEDSAVYLCASSFIGRDRGPGNTIYFGEGSWLTVV.

The CDR3 loop reads CASSQVPTDTQYF. DNA of the CDR3: TGTGCCAGCAGCCAAGTCCCCACAGATACGCAGTATTTT. V is TRBV14 and J is TRBJ2-3; D not resolved. CDR3 length: 13 residues. Germline values: CDR1 SGHDN, CDR2 FVKESK. The V and J ends lost 1 base and 2 bases respectively, with 4 bases between them.

The rearrangement joins TRBV4-3 to TRBJ1-6; 7 positions agree with TRBD1. Germline values: CDR1 LGHNA, CDR2 YSLEER. This CDR3 is built from 17 residues. Trimming at V came to 0 bases and at J to 5 bases, leaving 7 bases not matched to a gene. The CDR3 loop is CASSQDRGTENNSPLHF. DNA for the CDR3: TGCGCCAGCAGCCAAGACCGCGGGACAGAGAATAATTCACCCCTCCACTTT.

V is TRBV30 and J is TRBJ1-6; D is undetermined. The CDR3 consists of 15 residues. V lost 1 base and J lost 4, with 11 bases in between. Per germline, CDR1 GTSNPN and CDR2 SVGIG (reference sequence). As DNA, the CDR3 is TGTGCCTGGAGTGGGAGGACCGTGTATAATTCACCCCTCCACTTT. Its protein is CAWSGRTVYNSPLHF.